The rows below give T cell receptor beta chains drawn from one sample of a study of Ad26.COV2.S vaccination and SARS-CoV-2 variants. The method was immunoSEQ multiplex PCR; TCRdb's version includes in-frame clones alone and lacks a portion of them. Among approximately 450,000 clones listed, 75% to 95% were seen once. The specimen comprised peripheral blood, sampled in a trial of Ad26.COV2.S vaccine versus placebo. The receptors shown here come from a person aged 18-60 years who received the Ad26.COV2.S COVID-19 vaccine or a placebo. The CDR3 runs from the conserved cysteine through the conserved F or W. Fields, in order: clone size, D gene, J gene, V gene, CDR3 protein, CDR3 DNA. D genes are given only for firm matches. The size entry is marked missing in some rows and otherwise reads once, few, many or a size class.

. | . | TRBJ1-6 | TRBV4-1 | CASSQAPGRGSPLHF | TGCGCCAGCAGCCAAGCTCCGGGGCGAGGTTCACCCCTCCACTTT
few | . | TRBJ2-5 | TRBV5-1 | CASSLALGERNQETQYF | TGCGCCAGCAGCTTGGCCTTGGGGGAACGAAACCAAGAGACCCAGTACTTC
. | TRBD1 | TRBJ1-1 | TRBV7-2 | CASIKDRGNTEAFF | TGTGCCAGCATCAAGGACAGGGGGAACACTGAAGCTTTCTTT
. | . | TRBJ2-7 | TRBV12-3/TRBV12-4 | CASRDTLTYEQYF | TGTGCCAGCAGGGACACTCTTACCTACGAGCAGTACTTC
. | . | TRBJ2-7 | TRBV30 | CAWSVQGYEQYF | TGTGCCTGGAGTGTTCAGGGTTACGAGCAGTACTTC
. | TRBD2 | TRBJ2-3 | TRBV6-4 | CASSEKRGRINTQYF | TGTGCCAGCAGTGAGAAGCGCGGGAGGATTAATACGCAGTATTTT
. | TRBD2 | TRBJ2-3 | TRBV24-1 | CATSDRAGGPTDTQYF | TGTGCCACCAGTGATAGGGCGGGAGGGCCCACAGATACGCAGTATTTT
. | . | TRBJ1-1 | TRBV12-3/TRBV12-4 | CASSLEVPAAFF | TGTGCCAGCAGTTTAGAGGTACCTGCAGCTTTCTTT
. | . | TRBJ1-5 | TRBV19 | CASSIDRSNQPQHF | TGTGCCAGTAGTATAGATCGGAGCAATCAGCCCCAGCATTTT
. | TRBD2 | TRBJ2-7 | TRBV5-1 | CASSFLAGGYEQYF | TGCGCCAGCAGCTTTCTGGCGGGAGGCTACGAGCAGTACTTC
few | . | TRBJ2-3 | TRBV5-4 | CASSIAADTQYF | TGTGCCAGCAGCATAGCGGCAGATACGCAGTATTTT
. | . | TRBJ1-1 | TRBV15 | CATSGLGGNTEAFF | TGTGCCACCAGCGGGCTCGGGGGGAATACTGAAGCTTTCTTT
. | TRBD1 | TRBJ1-2 | TRBV5-6 | CASSLATGVYGYTF | TGTGCCAGCAGCTTGGCGACAGGGGTGTATGGCTACACCTTC
. | TRBD2 | TRBJ2-3 | TRBV10-3 | CAISDSGLAGHPTDTQYF | TGTGCCATCAGTGACTCCGGACTAGCGGGCCACCCCACGGATACGCAGTATTTT
few | . | TRBJ2-7 | TRBV6-5 | CASSLTGDHEQYF | TGTGCCAGCTCGCTAACGGGAGACCACGAGCAGTACTTC
. | . | TRBJ2-2 | TRBV5-4 | CASSLERGPRSGELFF | TGTGCCAGCAGCCTCGAACGGGGTCCTCGATCCGGGGAGCTGTTTTTT
. | TRBD1 | TRBJ1-5 | TRBV7-2 | CASSLGQGSNQPQHF | TGTGCCAGCAGCTTGGGACAGGGTAGCAATCAGCCCCAGCATTTT
. | TRBD1 | TRBJ1-1 | TRBV3-1/TRBV3-2 | CASSNGQDLEAFF | TGTGCCAGCAGCAACGGACAGGACCTTGAAGCTTTCTTT
. | TRBD2 | TRBJ2-3 | TRBV7-6 | CASSPRTSGTGTQYF | TGTGCCAGCAGCCCCCGGACTAGCGGCACCGGCACGCAGTATTTT
. | TRBD1 | TRBJ2-5 | TRBV28 | CASSSLPRQGAETQYF | TGTGCCAGCAGTTCTCTACCGAGACAGGGGGCAGAGACCCAGTACTTC
. | . | TRBJ1-2 | TRBV7-2 | CASSPGSSNYGYTF | TGTGCCAGCAGCCCCGGGAGCTCTAACTATGGCTACACCTTC
. | . | TRBJ2-2 | TRBV6-5 | CASSYFGNTGELFF | TGTGCCAGCAGTTACTTTGGGAACACCGGGGAGCTGTTTTTT
. | . | TRBJ1-4 | TRBV18 | CASSPNARSTSEKLFF | TGTGCCAGCTCACCAAACGCGCGTTCAACTAGCGAAAAACTGTTTTTT
. | . | TRBJ1-6 | TRBV5-1 | CASSFRDPGLNSPLHF | TGCGCCAGCAGCTTCCGGGACCCAGGGTTGAATTCACCCCTCCACTTT
. | TRBD2 | TRBJ2-7 | TRBV18 | CASSPLAGAPYEQYF | TGTGCCAGCTCACCGCTAGCGGGAGCCCCCTACGAGCAGTACTTC
once | . | TRBJ2-5 | TRBV29-1 | CSVEGETQYF | TGCAGCGTCGAGGGGGAGACCCAGTACTTC
. | . | TRBJ2-1 | TRBV9 | CASGSEGEQFF | TGTGCCAGTGGCAGTGAGGGTGAGCAGTTCTTC
. | . | TRBJ1-1 | TRBV29-1 | CSVKPDRANTEAFF | TGCAGCGTCAAACCTGACAGAGCGAACACTGAAGCTTTCTTT
. | . | TRBJ1-2 | TRBV28 | CASTQVDYGYTF | TGTGCCAGCACCCAGGTAGACTATGGCTACACCTTC
once | . | TRBJ2-2 | TRBV14 | CASSSGTRPANTGELFF | TGTGCCAGCAGCAGCGGCACTAGGCCGGCGAACACCGGGGAGCTGTTTTTT
. | . | TRBJ1-5 | TRBV12-5 | CASGYNQPQHF | TGTGCTAGTGGTTACAATCAGCCCCAGCATTTT
. | . | TRBJ2-2 | TRBV3-1/TRBV3-2 | CASSLGTYTGELFF | TGTGCCAGCAGCCTTGGGACTTACACCGGGGAGCTGTTTTTT
. | . | TRBJ2-1 | TRBV9 | CASSVEVGGGGNEQFF | TGTGCCAGCAGCGTAGAGGTGGGAGGGGGAGGGAATGAGCAGTTCTTC
. | . | TRBJ1-1 | TRBV5-5 | CASSSGEMNTEAFF | TGTGCCAGCAGCTCCGGGGAGATGAACACTGAAGCTTTCTTT
. | . | TRBJ1-2 | TRBV19 | CASSIGEKIAAYTF | TGTGCCAGTAGTATTGGGGAGAAGATCGCGGCCTACACCTTC
. | TRBD1 | TRBJ2-5 | TRBV3-1/TRBV3-2 | CASSQPNDRGRDGTQYF | TGTGCCAGCAGCCAACCTAATGACAGGGGGCGCGATGGGACCCAGTACTTC
. | TRBD2 | TRBJ2-5 | TRBV29-1 | CSVEDRGGLETQYF | TGCAGCGTTGAAGATCGGGGGGGCCTGGAGACCCAGTACTTC
few | . | TRBJ1-3 | TRBV7-9 | CASRGIEGFLSGNTIYF | TGTGCCAGCAGAGGAATCGAGGGTTTTCTCTCTGGAAACACCATATATTTT
. | . | TRBJ2-1 | TRBV7-2 | CASSSRTTSYNEQFF | TGTGCCAGCAGCTCACGGACTACCTCCTACAATGAGCAGTTCTTC
. | . | TRBJ2-1 | TRBV9 | CASTEGYRPTDEQFF | TGTGCCAGCACCGAAGGGTACAGGCCCACGGATGAGCAGTTCTTC
. | . | TRBJ1-1 | TRBV27 | CASRQRGGATEAFF | TGTGCCAGCAGACAAAGGGGGGGGGCCACTGAAGCTTTCTTT
. | . | TRBJ1-2 | TRBV5-1 | CASRTEAWDGYTF | TGCGCCAGCAGAACCGAAGCGTGGGATGGCTACACCTTC
. | TRBD2 | TRBJ2-7 | TRBV7-9 | CASSARTSGTFEQYF | TGTGCCAGCAGCGCTCGGACTAGCGGGACATTCGAGCAGTACTTC
. | TRBD1 | TRBJ1-4 | TRBV5-1 | CASSLGPQGLNEKLFF | TGCGCCAGCAGCTTGGGGCCACAGGGGCTTAATGAAAAACTGTTTTTT
. | TRBD1 | TRBJ1-6 | TRBV5-4 | CASSGTGGLYNSPLHF | TGTGCCAGCAGCGGGACAGGGGGATTATATAATTCACCCCTCCACTTT
. | TRBD2 | TRBJ2-1 | TRBV10-2 | CASGLAGGYEQFF | TGCGCCAGCGGCCTAGCGGGAGGTTATGAGCAGTTCTTC
. | . | TRBJ1-2 | TRBV7-2 | CASSSQHRTRANYGYTF | TGTGCCAGCAGCTCACAACACAGGACCAGAGCTAACTATGGCTACACCTTC
. | . | TRBJ1-4 | TRBV4-2 | CASSQDGGGKLFF | TGTGCCAGCAGCCAAGACGGGGGCGGAAAACTGTTTTTT
. | TRBD1 | TRBJ2-5 | TRBV7-9 | CASSRQGEQETQYF | TGTGCCAGCAGCCGCCAGGGGGAGCAAGAGACCCAGTACTTC
. | TRBD1 | TRBJ1-2 | TRBV6-6 | CASSYRDSYYGYTF | TGTGCCAGCAGTTACCGGGACAGTTACTATGGCTACACCTTC
. | . | TRBJ2-7 | TRBV2 | CASSVGSLSYEQYF | TGTGCCAGCAGTGTGGGGAGTTTGTCCTACGAGCAGTACTTC
. | TRBD1 | TRBJ2-2 | TRBV4-3 | CASSQDGTGFVGELFF | TGCGCCAGCAGCCAAGATGGGACAGGGTTTGTCGGGGAGCTGTTTTTT
. | TRBD2 | TRBJ2-1 | TRBV25-1 | CASTGGRQPYNEQFF | TGTGCCAGCACAGGCGGGAGGCAGCCCTACAATGAGCAGTTCTTC